This TCR beta chain was found in a study of blood T cell repertoires in COVID-19 (dated by TCRdb to between 2020 and 2021). For the study in its entirety: Samples from collaborators originated in the United States, Italy and Spain and spanned both the acute and convalescent phases of COVID-19. The prospective study material was composed of cDNA or gDNA derived from T cells, B-cell-depleted T cells, or PBMCs. The dataset comprised deeply sampled blood TCRbeta repertoires from subjects exposed to, actively infected with, or recovered from COVID-19. The repertoires were released in a freely available public database meant as a resource for research on the immune response to SARS-CoV-2. The samples were drawn from two sources: the first 160 participants of the ongoing ImmuneRACE study, and 1,254 subjects contributed by 6 global collaborators. The sample metadata nearly always contained a de-identified subject ID, COVID-19 status, age in years and sex. Where available, HLA class I and class II types were taken from metadata supplied by the sample provider and were not determined by assay-based typing. Results the study describes overall, beyond this receptor: Clinical and demographic metadata were provided uncurated, with the amount varying by source and participant.

Whole blood was collected in K2EDTA tubes by collaborating institutions according to the institutions' own protocols. For TCRbeta analysis, collaborators shipped samples in one of three forms: frozen whole blood, isolated PBMCs, or DNA extracted from either of those sample types. The immunoSEQ Assay, a bias-controlled multiplex PCR, was used to amplify TCRbeta CDR3 regions from genomic DNA. Per the authors' processing: Within the assay, amplification of reference gene primers was used to estimate how many nucleated cells each sample contained. Sequence reads were collapsed and filtered to measure the absolute abundance of every unique TCRbeta CDR3 rearrangement. For each sample, productive Simpson clonality was calculated as the square root of Simpson's diversity index across productive rearrangements. TCRdb stores this immuneACCESS table with in-frame sequences only. Part of the clones is absent; in the studies checked, under half of the shortfall reflects unresolved V genes, and no reason is known for the rest. D and trimming were read from the DNA, whereas the V and J calls and clone size are those reported in that table. The sample data list about 220,000 clones, and 65% to 90% of these were observed just once. The ten largest make up about 5% of the sample.

On this clone: This clone's antigen is unknown. It has no much larger one-base neighbor in the sample; base qualities were not kept.

From the germline V gene, CDR1 is SGHTA and CDR2 is FQGNSA. Trimmed from V: 6 bases; trimmed from J: 1 base; junction bases lacking a gene match: 13. Its CDR3 holds 17 amino acids, cysteine through phenylalanine. Of the read, only the CDR3 DNA is kept; its 51 bases are in frame from base 1. The sequence is built from TRBV7-2 and TRBJ2-3, with TRBD2 identical over 7 junction bases. Material for sequencing was peripheral blood. This sequence was found in a human donor in a cohort sampled during active COVID-19. The CDR3 protein sequence reads: CASSEVRGISGTDTQYF. The DNA is as follows: TGTGCCAGCAGTGAGGTGCGGGGGATCTCGGGCACAGATACGCAGTATTTT.